This T cell receptor beta chain was found in a study of read filtering for tumor transcriptome and immune sequencing. Study summary: The cohort had more than 16 men and 14 women aged about 47 to 90, mean roughly 71 years.

Molecular barcoded adaptors covering alpha/delta and beta/gamma chains were used on 400 to 450 ng RNA. Using its own MiXCR run on the reads, TCRdb lists one record per CDR3 protein. In the table there are more than 100,000 distinct CDR3 sequences, roughly 13% of which are singletons. This clonotype was seen at least ten times. The CDR3 runs 18 residues. The germline gives CDR1 SGHAT, CDR2 FQNNGV. J gave up 0 bases and V 2 bases, and 10 bases lay outside the gene matches. Sample: a population of CD138-negative cells sorted from bone marrow. The V call is TRBV11-2, the J call TRBJ2-1; 7 nucleotides match TRBD2. The sequence came from a donor at least 40 years old with multiple myeloma. CDR3 residues: CASSLNEAGAASYNEQFF. DNA of the CDR3: TGTGCCAGCAGCTTAAATGAGGCGGGAGCTGCCTCCTACAATGAGCAGTTCTTC.